This T cell receptor beta chain was documented in a study of spatial heterogeneity in lung cancer (dated by TCRdb to the late 2010s). With regard to the full study: Donors were under 95 patients with early-stage, untreated non-small cell lung cancer from the lung TRACERx cohort. Beta-chain transcripts were consistently detected in greater numbers than alpha-chain transcripts, which likely reflected higher beta-chain transcript abundance. In the raw uncorrected reads, each unique combination of TCR and UMI appeared more than ten times on average. Follow-up PBMC samples were sequenced whenever available, and the median time to follow-up was roughly 2 years after resection. Nonsynonymous mutation counts, determined by whole-exome sequencing of tumor tissue, were related to features of the TCR repertoire. TCR alpha and beta repertoires were quantitatively compared across multiple tumor regions, matched nontumor lung and blood in non-small cell lung cancer. Both alpha and beta chains were TCR-sequenced in samples taken at surgery, namely 220 tumor regions, around 61 matched nontumor lung samples and 50 to 60 PBMC samples. On the study overall, not on this receptor specifically: Ubiquitous expanded tumor TCRs were detected in blood more often at tumor resection than at routine follow-up. Additional single-cell paired TCR alpha and beta sequencing was considered necessary to confirm, at a functional level, the hypothesis that regional TCRs recognize regional mutations. Only approximately 13 patients were included in comparisons of baseline and follow-up blood repertoires.

The time point label on this specimen signifies: blood at routine non-recurrence follow-up after resection. Whole RNA extracted from tumor and nontumor lung tissue, or from cryopreserved PBMC samples, was used for TCR sequencing without cell sorting. Patients were selected for TCR sequencing only if sufficient RNA was available from at least two tumor regions. Libraries were constructed by 5' RACE. The sequencer listed for this sample is NextSeq 500. To allow correction of PCR and sequencing errors, the TCR library protocol tagged every TCR cDNA molecule with a unique molecular identifier. The authors processed their data as follows. TCR identification, UMI-based error correction and CDR3 extraction were performed with Decombinator tools. TCRs above a frequency of 2 per 1,000, corresponding to the top 1% of the tumor frequency distribution, were defined as expanded. Renyi diversity was computed with the R vegan package after each repertoire had been subsampled 100 times to 5,000 TCRs. CDR3 similarity networks were built from amino acid triplet string-kernel similarity, connecting CDR3s with pairwise similarity above 0.82. Through fastp at Q25 and MiXCR, TCRdb rebuilt clones from the public reads, retaining in-frame beta chains. When rows share a CDR3 protein, they turn into one entry using the most common DNA and genes. Here the V and J calls rest on TCRdb's processing, not on the authors' analysis. The sample has about 120,000 distinct CDR3 sequences on record, more than 9% of them singletons. The ten biggest clones cover over 15% of the sample.

This clonotype was seen ten or more times. Its antigen specificity is not known. No base qualities exist here, and no much larger clone lies one base off it. The CDR3 numbers 12 residues from cysteine through phenylalanine. Left in the record is the CDR3 DNA by itself, 36 bases read in frame from the first base. The germline V gene (reference sequence) supplies CDR1 DFQATT and CDR2 SNEGSKA. V is pared back by 2 bases and J by 3 bases, with 8 bases lying between the germline termini. This receptor was identified in a male donor with early-stage non-small cell lung cancer. Sequences were derived from PBMCs, sampled at follow-up. The sequence links TRBV20-1 to TRBJ2-7; a tentative D call is TRBD2 (6 bases match). The DNA is TGCAGTGCTAGACGACTAGACTACGAGCAGTACTTC. Its translation is CSARRLDYEQYF.